This T cell receptor (beta chain) was captured by sequencing in a study of T cells after yellow fever vaccination. Across the study: Any fraction with a low cell number was prepared using SMART-Seq v4 Ultra Low Input.

Via MiXCR, TCRdb re-called the 5' RACE reads, giving one row per CDR3 protein. Seen here are about 150,000 distinct CDR3 sequences, more than 6.5% observed once, and the top ten hold approximately 0.64%. About this clonotype itself: Antigen: not known.

Looked up from germline, CDR1 is DFQATT and CDR2 is SNEGSKA (reference sequence). The CDR3 totals 14 residues. V lost 8 bases, J lost 3 bases, and 20 bases lay in between. Study-level findings and limits: Boosting was followed by the reappearance of most primary-vaccination clones (roughly 96% CD4, around 86% CD8).

The sample in question was CD4+ T cells sorted from PBMCs, obtained 10 days after the yellow fever booster vaccination. The chain carries TRBV20-1 and TRBJ2-7, with D maybe TRBD2 (5 bases). The sequence was collected from a man aged 25-40 years who received the YFV17D yellow fever vaccine. The CDR3, as DNA: TGCAGTACGTCTTCGCGGGCGAACCTCTACGAGCAGTACTTC. It specifies CSTSSRANLYEQYF.